These T cell receptor beta chains were read from a single sample in a study of blood T cell repertoires in COVID-19. Produced via immunoSEQ multiplex PCR; TCRdb's table is partial and in-frame only. The sample shows fewer than 130,000 clones, 80% to 90% of them seen only once. Sequenced: peripheral blood. The origin of the receptors is a woman aged 55-69 years with acute or convalescent COVID-19. Each CDR3 is given with its conserved first and last residue. A D gene is named only where the DNA matches it firmly. A row's size may be missing; if present it is once, few, many or a size class.

abundance	d_gene	v_gene	j_gene	CDR3nt	CDR3aa
-	-	TRBV19	TRBJ2-3	TGTGCCAGTACCCGGATCGATGGGGCCCCAGATACGCAGTATTTT	CASTRIDGAPDTQYF
-	-	TRBV13	TRBJ1-3	TGTGCCAGCAGCTTAGTCTTGGACAGCTCTGGAAACACCATATATTTT	CASSLVLDSSGNTIYF
-	-	TRBV19	TRBJ2-2	TGTGCCAGTAGTATAGTAACTAATAGCGGGGAGCTGTTTTTT	CASSIVTNSGELFF
-	TRBD1	TRBV6-5	TRBJ2-6	TGTGCCAGTGGGACAGGGAACGGGGCCAACGTCCTGACTTTC	CASGTGNGANVLTF
once	TRBD2	TRBV5-1	TRBJ2-2	TGCGCCAGCAGCTTTAGCGGGGGGGAGAACACCGGGGAGCTGTTTTTT	CASSFSGGENTGELFF
-	-	TRBV24-1	TRBJ1-1	TGTGCCACCAGTGACCCCTCGACTCCGGACACTGAAGCTTTCTTT	CATSDPSTPDTEAFF
-	TRBD1	TRBV5-1	TRBJ1-2	TGCGCCAGCAGCTTGGGGGGGACAGGGGGGGACTATGGCTACACCTTC	CASSLGGTGGDYGYTF
-	-	TRBV27	TRBJ2-5	TGTGCCAGCAGTTTTCTTCTCGGGGGAGCGACCCAGTACTTC	CASSFLLGGATQYF
-	TRBD2	TRBV27	TRBJ2-1	TGTGCCAGTTCTCCTAGCGGGGTCTACAATGAGCAGTTCTTC	CASSPSGVYNEQFF
-	-	TRBV29-1	TRBJ2-7	TGCAGCGTTGGTCACACGGGGTTATACGAGCAGTACTTC	CSVGHTGLYEQYF
-	-	TRBV5-1	TRBJ1-5	TGCGCCAGCAGCTTGGAGCCAGGGAGCAATCAGCCCCAGCATTTT	CASSLEPGSNQPQHF
-	-	TRBV28	TRBJ1-5	TGTGCCAGCAGTCCACGTCTCCGGAATCAGCCCCAGCATTTT	CASSPRLRNQPQHF
-	-	TRBV9	TRBJ1-1	TGTGCCAGCAGCGTAGATTTTGGCCTGGGGGCAGGCCTGAACACTGAAGCTTTCTTT	CASSVDFGLGAGLNTEAFF
once	-	TRBV6-5	TRBJ1-2	TGTGCCAGCACCCGAGGTTATGGCTACACCTTC	CASTRGYGYTF
-	-	TRBV24-1	TRBJ2-1	TGTGCCACCAGTGCGAGGGTCGGGTCCTACAATGAGCAGTTCTTC	CATSARVGSYNEQFF
-	-	TRBV7-3	TRBJ1-1	TGTGCCAGCAGCCCCCTGGGGGGGGACACTGAAGCTTTCTTT	CASSPLGGDTEAFF